The rows below give T cell receptor beta chains drawn from one sample of a study of T-cell reconstitution after alpha-beta-depleted transplantation in children. TCRdb ran MiXCR on the PCR reads and lists one entry per CDR3 protein. The profile shows around 400,000 distinct CDR3 sequences, roughly 22% of them singletons. Specimen: PBMCs from the stem cell graft donor, collected from the stem cell graft. All receptors come from a human donor who donated a stem cell graft to a child with acute myeloid leukemia. Each CDR3 is given with its conserved first and last residue. D genes are given only for firm matches. Not all rows give a size; the values are once, few, many and, for expanded clones, a class.

v_call	j_call	d_call	clone_size	cdr3_aa	cdr3_nt
TRBV3-1	TRBJ1-5	.	.	CASSQDLGTPQHF	TGTGCCAGCAGCCAAGATCTAGGGACACCCCAGCATTTT
TRBV12-3/TRBV12-4	TRBJ2-3	.	.	CASTRSSTDTQYF	TGTGCCAGCACTAGGAGTAGCACAGATACGCAGTATTTT
TRBV19	TRBJ2-2	TRBD2	few	CASSIDLAGVETGELFF	TGTGCCAGTAGTATAGATCTAGCGGGAGTGGAGACCGGGGAGCTGTTTTTT
TRBV12-3/TRBV12-4	TRBJ2-2	TRBD2	many	CASSPPSGTDTGELFF	TGTGCCAGCAGCCCTCCTAGCGGGACAGACACCGGGGAGCTGTTTTTT
TRBV5-1	TRBJ2-3	TRBD1	many	CASSTTTGGSSDTQYF	TGCGCCAGCAGCACAACGACAGGGGGATCTTCAGATACGCAGTATTTT
TRBV29-1	TRBJ2-1	TRBD2	few	CSVENRLAGNNEQFF	TGCAGCGTCGAAAACAGACTAGCGGGAAACAATGAGCAGTTCTTC
TRBV12-3/TRBV12-4	TRBJ2-7	.	few	CASSLVLNYEQYF	TGTGCCAGCAGTTTAGTGCTAAACTACGAGCAGTACTTC
TRBV4-1	TRBJ2-7	.	few	CASSHLEQYF	TGCGCCAGCAGTCACCTCGAGCAGTACTTC
TRBV7-2	TRBJ2-7	TRBD2	.	CASSPMGLAGSYEQYF	TGTGCCAGCAGCCCCATGGGACTAGCGGGTTCCTACGAGCAGTACTTC
TRBV12-3/TRBV12-4	TRBJ2-3	.	.	CASSLRAGSSADTQYF	TGTGCCAGCAGTTTAAGGGCGGGGAGCTCGGCAGATACGCAGTATTTT
TRBV20-1	TRBJ2-1	TRBD2	many	CSVTRTSGTNEQFF	TGCAGTGTAACTCGGACTAGCGGGACTAATGAGCAGTTCTTC
TRBV28	TRBJ2-3	.	.	CASSSLLHTDTQYF	TGTGCCAGCAGTTCACTTCTTCACACAGATACGCAGTATTTT